Shown below are 3 T cell receptor beta chains from a single sample sequenced in a study of cytomegalovirus exposure and HLA in healthy donors. This PCR relied on a set of 60 Vbeta primers and 13 Jbeta primers. TCRdb keeps only in-frame clones here, not all; method: immunoSEQ multiplex PCR. Of some 120,000 clones listed, around 8.5% were seen once; the top ten hold 4.5% to 5.5%. Sequencing used PBMCs. The receptors come from a man aged 40-49 years in good health and CMV-seronegative.

This chain's CDR3 is CASNQLAGSYNEQFF. CDR3 nucleotide sequence: TGTGCCAGCAACCAACTAGCGGGTTCCTACAATGAGCAGTTCTTC. This chain links TRBV6-5 with TRBJ2-1, with 9 bases aligning to TRBD2. The germline V gene has CDR1 MNHEY and CDR2 SVGAGI. V dropped 7 bases and J dropped 1; count of bases not matched to a gene: 5. The CDR3 spans 15 residues.

This sequence joins TRBV5-5 and TRBJ2-3; possibly TRBD1 for D (5 bases). The CDR3 runs to 15 residues. Germline-derived CDR1 and CDR2 are SGHKS and YYEKEE (reference sequence). V dropped 7 bases and J dropped 1 base, with 16 bases sitting between them. CDR3 bases: TGTGCCAGCGCTCAGTGGGGCAGGGGCACAGATACGCAGTATTTT. It specifies CASAQWGRGTDTQYF.

The V and J genes are TRBV7-6 and TRBJ2-5, with D possibly being TRBD2 (5 bases). Trimming stripped 10 bases from V and 3 bases from J, with 9 bases between. The CDR3 runs to 11 residues. Germline V gene data show CDR1 as SGHVS and CDR2 as FNYEAQ. CDR3 amino acids: CATGVEETQYF. CDR3 DNA: TGTGCCACCGGGGTTGAAGAGACCCAGTACTTC.